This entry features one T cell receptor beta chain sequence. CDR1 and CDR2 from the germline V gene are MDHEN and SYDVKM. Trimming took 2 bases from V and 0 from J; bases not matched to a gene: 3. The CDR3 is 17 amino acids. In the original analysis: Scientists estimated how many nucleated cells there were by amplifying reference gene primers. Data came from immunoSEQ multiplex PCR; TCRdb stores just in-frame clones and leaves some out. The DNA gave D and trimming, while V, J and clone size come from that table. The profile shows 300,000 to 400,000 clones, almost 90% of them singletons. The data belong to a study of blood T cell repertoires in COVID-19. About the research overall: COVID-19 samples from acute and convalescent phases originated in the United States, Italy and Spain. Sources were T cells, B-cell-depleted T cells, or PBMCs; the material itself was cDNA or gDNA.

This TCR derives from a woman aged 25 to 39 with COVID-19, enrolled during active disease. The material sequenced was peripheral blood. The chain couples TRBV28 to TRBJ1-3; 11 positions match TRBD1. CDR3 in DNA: TGTGCCAGCAGTTTAAGGGGACAGGGGGGCTCTGGAAACACCATATATTTT. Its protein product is CASSLRGQGGSGNTIYF.